What follows are 13 T cell receptor beta chains derived from one specimen sequenced in a study of blood T cell repertoires in COVID-19. The method was immunoSEQ multiplex PCR; TCRdb's version includes in-frame clones alone and lacks a portion of them. The sample gives hundreds of thousands of clones, roughly 86% of which show up once; around 1.5% is in the top ten. The sequencing input was peripheral blood. The origin of the receptors is a woman in her sixties or seventies who had recovered from COVID-19.

The chain recombines TRBV5-4 with TRBJ2-7, with 7 bases fitting TRBD1. The CDR3 consists of 13 residues. V lost 4 bases, J lost 3 bases, and 4 bases stayed unmatched. Germline V gene data show CDR1 as SGHNT and CDR2 as YYREEE (reference sequence). The CDR3, as DNA: TGTGCCAGCAGCGCCGGGACAGTCTACGAGCAGTACTTC. This gives the protein CASSAGTVYEQYF.

The chain has TRBV6-5 and TRBJ1-5; D not certain. The CDR3 length is 14 residues. Per germline, CDR1 MNHEY and CDR2 SVGAGI. V was clipped by 0 bases and J by 7 bases, with 10 bases between them. The CDR3 bases are TGTGCCAGCAGTTACTCGGCAGGAGGGCAGCCCCAGCATTTT. Translated, it gives CASSYSAGGQPQHF.

This clone has just one count. The chain carries TRBV11-2 and TRBJ2-3; D is ambiguous. The CDR3 is made up of 13 amino acids. V lost 4 bases, J lost 6 bases, and 11 bases lay in between. Germline V gene lookup returns CDR1 SGHAT and CDR2 FQNNGV. The CDR3 nucleotides read TGTGCCAGCAGCTCGCCGACACGGGATACGCAGTATTTT. This sequence encodes CASSSPTRDTQYF.

This rearrangement joins TRBV29-1 to TRBJ1-4; 7 bases line up with TRBD1. The CDR3 extends over 13 amino acids. J was trimmed by 8 bases and V by 6 bases; bases with no gene match: 9. Germline-derived CDR1 and CDR2 are SQVTM and ANQGSEA. The CDR3 protein is CSVRTGSSEKLFF. CDR3 sequence (DNA): TGCAGCGTAAGGACAGGCAGTAGCGAAAAACTGTTTTTT.

The chain couples TRBV19 to TRBJ2-5; 11 bases are shared with TRBD2. V trimming: 4 bases; J trimming: 4 bases; junction bases outside the gene matches: 5. The CDR3 loop spans 15 amino acids. Germline V gene lookup returns CDR1 LNHDA and CDR2 SQIVND (reference sequence). CDR3 in DNA: TGTGCCAGTAGTAGTCTAGCGGGGGGCGGAGAGACCCAGTACTTC. Amino acid sequence: CASSSLAGGGETQYF.

The sample holds one count of this clone. The chain uses TRBV7-2 and TRBJ1-1, with 7 bases fitting TRBD1. The CDR3 contains 15 residues. V lost 5 bases to trimming and J lost 2 bases; unmatched junction nucleotides: 8. The V gene's germline CDR1 is SGHTA and CDR2 FQGNSA. Here the CDR3 reads CASSVGGQSNTEAFF. The CDR3 nucleotides read TGTGCCAGCAGCGTAGGGGGACAGAGTAACACTGAAGCTTTCTTT.

The chain joins TRBV3-1 (or the pseudogene TRBV3-2) to TRBJ1-1; a weak D match, TRBD1 (5 bases). Germline V CDR1 and CDR2: LGHDT, YNNKEL (reference sequence). V dropped 4 bases and J dropped 4 bases, with 10 bases sitting between them. This CDR3 is built from 13 residues. DNA of the CDR3: TGTGCCAGCAGCCTCCAGGGTGTCACTGAAGCTTTCTTT. Translated, it gives CASSLQGVTEAFF.

In its sample, this clone was seen once. The chain links TRBV12-3 or TRBV12-4 to TRBJ2-6; D unclear. The CDR3 has 13 amino acids. The V gene lost 3 bases and the J gene lost 4 bases, with 4 bases spanning the gap. CDR3 DNA sequence: TGTGCCAGCAGTTTCCTAGGGGCCAACGTCCTGACTTTC. Residues: CASSFLGANVLTF.

The chain joins TRBV7-2 to TRBJ1-6; no firm D call. The CDR3 totals 11 residues. V dropped 4 bases and J dropped 12 bases, with 7 bases sitting between them. In germline, CDR1 is SGHTA, CDR2 FQGNSA. Here the CDR3 DNA reads TGTGCCAGCAGCTCTCCGGGACCCCTCCACTTT. As protein: CASSSPGPLHF.

J is TRBJ1-4 and V is TRBV19, with D uncertain. The CDR3 covers 16 residues. The germline V gene encodes CDR1 LNHDA and CDR2 SQIVND (reference sequence). Trimming cost V 0 bases and J 0 bases, with 8 bases left between them. In nucleotides, the CDR3 is TGTGCCAGTAGTATAGATCCCCCCTCAACTAATGAAAAACTGTTTTTT. This translates into CASSIDPPSTNEKLFF.

CDR3 amino acids: CASSSTGRGEKLFF. CDR3 bases: TGTGCCAGCAGCTCCACAGGGAGGGGAGAAAAACTGTTTTTT. The chain couples TRBV7-2 to TRBJ1-4, with D perhaps TRBD1 (6 bases). This CDR3 has 14 residues. The V end lost 4 bases, the J end lost 8 bases, and 14 bases lay between the germline ends. Germline V CDR1 and CDR2: SGHTA, FQGNSA.

This clone showed up just a few times. The chain carries TRBV5-4 and TRBJ1-2, with D unresolved. The germline V gene has CDR1 SGHNT and CDR2 YYREEE (reference sequence). The CDR3 has 11 residues. Deletions cut 0 bases from V and 8 bases from J, with 5 bases between. The CDR3 reads CASSLDGGYTF. CDR3 in DNA: TGTGCCAGCAGCTTGGACGGGGGCTACACCTTC.

The rearrangement links TRBV7-9 to TRBJ1-2; D not resolved. The V gene lost 1 base and the J gene lost 7 bases, with 10 bases spanning the gap. Germline V lookup: CDR1 SEHNR, CDR2 FQNEAQ (reference sequence). The CDR3 is 13 amino acids. The CDR3 region has the DNA TGTGCCAGCAGCTTAGAGGGAGGCGGTGGCTACACCTTC. Protein product: CASSLEGGGGYTF.